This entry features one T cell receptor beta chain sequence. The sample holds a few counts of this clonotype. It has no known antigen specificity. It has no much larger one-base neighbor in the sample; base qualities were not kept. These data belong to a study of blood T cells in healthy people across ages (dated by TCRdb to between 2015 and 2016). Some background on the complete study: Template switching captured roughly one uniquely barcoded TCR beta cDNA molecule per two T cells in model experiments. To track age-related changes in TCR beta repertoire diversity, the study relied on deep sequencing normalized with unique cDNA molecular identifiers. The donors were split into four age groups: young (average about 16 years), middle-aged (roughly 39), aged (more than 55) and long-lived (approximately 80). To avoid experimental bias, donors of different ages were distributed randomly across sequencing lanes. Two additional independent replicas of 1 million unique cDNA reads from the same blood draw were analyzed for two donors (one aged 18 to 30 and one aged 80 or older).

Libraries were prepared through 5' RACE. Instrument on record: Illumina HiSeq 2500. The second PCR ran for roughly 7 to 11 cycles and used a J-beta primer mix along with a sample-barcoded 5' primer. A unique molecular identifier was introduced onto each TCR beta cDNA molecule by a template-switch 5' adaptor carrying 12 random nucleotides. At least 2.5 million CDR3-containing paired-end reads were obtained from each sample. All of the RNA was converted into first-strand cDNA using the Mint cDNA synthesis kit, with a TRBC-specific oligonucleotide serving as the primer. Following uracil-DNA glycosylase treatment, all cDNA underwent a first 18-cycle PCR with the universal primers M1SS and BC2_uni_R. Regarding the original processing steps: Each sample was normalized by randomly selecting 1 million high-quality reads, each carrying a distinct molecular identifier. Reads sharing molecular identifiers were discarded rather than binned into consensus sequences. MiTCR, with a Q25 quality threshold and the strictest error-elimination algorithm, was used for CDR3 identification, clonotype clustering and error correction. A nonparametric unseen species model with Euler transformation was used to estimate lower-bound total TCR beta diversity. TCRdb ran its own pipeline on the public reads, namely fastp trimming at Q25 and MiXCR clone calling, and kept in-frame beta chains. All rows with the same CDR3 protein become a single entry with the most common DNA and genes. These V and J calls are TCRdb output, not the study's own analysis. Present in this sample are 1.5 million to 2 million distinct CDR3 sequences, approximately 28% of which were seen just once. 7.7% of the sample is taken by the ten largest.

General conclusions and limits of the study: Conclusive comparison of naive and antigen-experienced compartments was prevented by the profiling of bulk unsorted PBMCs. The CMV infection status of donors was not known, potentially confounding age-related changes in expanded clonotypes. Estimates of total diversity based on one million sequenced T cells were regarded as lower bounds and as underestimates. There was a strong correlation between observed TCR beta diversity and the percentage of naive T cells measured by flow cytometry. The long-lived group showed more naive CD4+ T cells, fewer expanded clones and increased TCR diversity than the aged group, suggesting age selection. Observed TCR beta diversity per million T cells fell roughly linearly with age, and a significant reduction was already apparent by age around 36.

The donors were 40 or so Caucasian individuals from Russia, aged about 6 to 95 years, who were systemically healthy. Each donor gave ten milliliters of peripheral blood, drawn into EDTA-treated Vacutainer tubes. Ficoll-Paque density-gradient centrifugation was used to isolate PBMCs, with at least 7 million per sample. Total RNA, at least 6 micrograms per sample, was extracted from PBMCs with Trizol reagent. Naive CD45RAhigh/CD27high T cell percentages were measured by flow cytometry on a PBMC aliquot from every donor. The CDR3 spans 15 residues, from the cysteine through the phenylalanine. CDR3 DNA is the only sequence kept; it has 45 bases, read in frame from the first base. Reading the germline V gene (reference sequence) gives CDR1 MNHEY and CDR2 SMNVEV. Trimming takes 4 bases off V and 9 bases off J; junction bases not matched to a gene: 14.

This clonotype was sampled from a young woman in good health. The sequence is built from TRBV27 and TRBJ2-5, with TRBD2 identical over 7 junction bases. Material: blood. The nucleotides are TGTGCCAGCAGTTCCCCCGGGGGAGGGCCTCGGGCCCAGTACTTC. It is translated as CASSSPGGGPRAQYF.